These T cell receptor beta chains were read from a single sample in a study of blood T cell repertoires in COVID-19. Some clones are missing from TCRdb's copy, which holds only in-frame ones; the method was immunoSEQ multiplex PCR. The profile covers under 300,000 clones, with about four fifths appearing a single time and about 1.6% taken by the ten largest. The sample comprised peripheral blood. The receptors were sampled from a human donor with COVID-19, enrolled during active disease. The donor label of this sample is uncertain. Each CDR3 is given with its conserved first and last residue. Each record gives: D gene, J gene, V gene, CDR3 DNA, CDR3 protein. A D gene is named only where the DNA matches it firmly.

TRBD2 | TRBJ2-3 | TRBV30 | TGTGCCTGGAGTGTAGGACAGCGGGAGGCGCAGTATTTT | CAWSVGQREAQYF
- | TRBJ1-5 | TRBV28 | TGTGCCAGCCAGAACTCCGGCGGGGAGGGACAGCCCCAGCATTTT | CASQNSGGEGQPQHF
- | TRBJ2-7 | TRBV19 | TGTGCCAGTAGTATTACCCAGGGCGAGCAGTACTTC | CASSITQGEQYF
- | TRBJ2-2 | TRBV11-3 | TGTGCCAGCAGCCGCGGGACTGGACCGTTCGGTGTCACCGGGGAGCTGTTTTTT | CASSRGTGPFGVTGELFF
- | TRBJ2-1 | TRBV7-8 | TGTGCCAGCAGCTTAGCGGGCGGGACGGAAAGCTACAATGAGCAGTTCTTC | CASSLAGGTESYNEQFF
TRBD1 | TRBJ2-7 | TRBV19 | TGTGCCAGTAGAGCCCCCGGACAGGGCTCCTACGAGCAGTACTTC | CASRAPGQGSYEQYF
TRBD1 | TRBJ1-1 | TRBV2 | TGTGCCAGCAGGGGGATCAGGGGGCCTTCGGAAGCTTTCTTT | CASRGIRGPSEAFF
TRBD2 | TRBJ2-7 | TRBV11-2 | TGTGCCAGCAGCCCAAAGGCGGGAGGTTCCTACGAGCAGTACTTC | CASSPKAGGSYEQYF
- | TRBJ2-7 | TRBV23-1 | TGCGCCAGCTCGCGAGACGGGTGGCGCTCCTACGAGCAGTACTTC | CASSRDGWRSYEQYF
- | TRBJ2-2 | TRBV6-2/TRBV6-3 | TGTGCCAGCAGTTACTCTCCGGGGTTTGGTTACACCGGGGAGCTGTTTTTT | CASSYSPGFGYTGELFF
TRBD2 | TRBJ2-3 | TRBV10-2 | TGCGCCAGCGGACTAGCGGGAGGAGTCCCAGATACGCAGTATTTT | CASGLAGGVPDTQYF
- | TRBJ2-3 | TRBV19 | TGTGCCAGTAGTCGTGACAGGCGGACAGATACGCAGTATTTT | CASSRDRRTDTQYF
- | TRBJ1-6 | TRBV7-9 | TGTGCCAGCAGCCCCGAGACAGGAGACTATAATTCACCCCTCCACTTT | CASSPETGDYNSPLHF
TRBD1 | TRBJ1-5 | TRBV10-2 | TGCGCCAGCAGGTTGGACTCCGGGACAGGGCGGCAGCCCCAGCATTTT | CASRLDSGTGRQPQHF
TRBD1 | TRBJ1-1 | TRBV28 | TGTGCCAGCAGTTTCGACCCGGGACAGGGGAACACTGAAGCTTTCTTT | CASSFDPGQGNTEAFF
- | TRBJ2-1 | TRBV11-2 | TGTGCCAGCAGCTTAGCGGCGGGCTCCTACAATGAGCAGTTCTTC | CASSLAAGSYNEQFF
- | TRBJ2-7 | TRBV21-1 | TGTGCCAGCAGCACGGACAGGGGGCCGGCCTACGAGCAGTACTTC | CASSTDRGPAYEQYF
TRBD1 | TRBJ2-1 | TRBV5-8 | TGTGCCAGCAGCTTGTCTGCGACAGGGGACTATGAGCAGTTCTTC | CASSLSATGDYEQFF
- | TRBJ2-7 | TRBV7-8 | TGTGCCAGCAGCTTAGCAGCAGGGGTCTACGAGCAGTACTTC | CASSLAAGVYEQYF
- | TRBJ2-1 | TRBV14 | TGTGCCAGCAGCCAAGCCGTCGGTCAGCGACCCCCGAACTTAATATACAATGAGCAGTTCTTC | CASSQAVGQRPPNLIYNEQFF